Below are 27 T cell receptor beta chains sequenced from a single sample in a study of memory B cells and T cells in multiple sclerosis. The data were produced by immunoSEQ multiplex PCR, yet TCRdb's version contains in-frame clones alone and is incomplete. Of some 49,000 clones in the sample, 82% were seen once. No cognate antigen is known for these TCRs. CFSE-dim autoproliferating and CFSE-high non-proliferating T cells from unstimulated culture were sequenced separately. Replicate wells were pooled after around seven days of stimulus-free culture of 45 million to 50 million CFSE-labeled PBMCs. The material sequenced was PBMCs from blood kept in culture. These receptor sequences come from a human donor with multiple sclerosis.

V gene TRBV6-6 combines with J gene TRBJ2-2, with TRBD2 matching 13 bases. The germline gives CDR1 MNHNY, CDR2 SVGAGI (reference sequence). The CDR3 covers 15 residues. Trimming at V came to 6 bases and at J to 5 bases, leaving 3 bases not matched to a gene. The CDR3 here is CASRTTSGGTGELFF. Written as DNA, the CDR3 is TGTGCCAGCAGAACGACTAGCGGGGGGACCGGGGAGCTGTTTTTT.

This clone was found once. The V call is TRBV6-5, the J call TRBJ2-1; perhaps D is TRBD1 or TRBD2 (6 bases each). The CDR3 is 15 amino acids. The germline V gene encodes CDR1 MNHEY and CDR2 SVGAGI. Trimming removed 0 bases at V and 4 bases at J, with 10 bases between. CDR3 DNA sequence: TGTGCCAGCAGTTACTCACGGGGGCCTTACAATGAGCAGTTCTTC. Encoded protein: CASSYSRGPYNEQFF.

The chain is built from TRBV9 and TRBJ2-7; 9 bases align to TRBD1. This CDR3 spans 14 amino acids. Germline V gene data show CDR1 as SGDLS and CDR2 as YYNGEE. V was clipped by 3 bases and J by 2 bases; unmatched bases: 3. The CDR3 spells CASSAGTGPYEQYF. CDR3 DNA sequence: TGTGCCAGCAGCGCAGGGACAGGGCCCTACGAGCAGTACTTC.

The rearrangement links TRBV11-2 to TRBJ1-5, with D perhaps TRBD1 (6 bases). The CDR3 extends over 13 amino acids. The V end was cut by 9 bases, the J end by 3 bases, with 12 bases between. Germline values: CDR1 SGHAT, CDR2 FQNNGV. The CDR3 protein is CASGGGPNQPQHF. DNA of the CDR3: TGTGCCAGTGGGGGGGGCCCCAATCAGCCCCAGCATTTT. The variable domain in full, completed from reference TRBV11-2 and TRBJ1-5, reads EAGVAQSPRYKIIEKRQSVAFWCNPISGHATLYWYQQILGQGPKLLIQFQNNGVVDDSQLPKDRFSAERLKGVDSTLKIQPAKLEDSAVYLCASGGGPNQPQHFGDGTRLSIL.

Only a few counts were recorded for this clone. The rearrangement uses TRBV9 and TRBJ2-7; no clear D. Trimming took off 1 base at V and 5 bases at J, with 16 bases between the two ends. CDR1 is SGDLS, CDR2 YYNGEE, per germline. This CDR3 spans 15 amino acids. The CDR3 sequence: CASSVRAESGDEQYF. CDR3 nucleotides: TGTGCCAGCAGCGTAAGAGCAGAAAGTGGTGACGAGCAGTACTTC.

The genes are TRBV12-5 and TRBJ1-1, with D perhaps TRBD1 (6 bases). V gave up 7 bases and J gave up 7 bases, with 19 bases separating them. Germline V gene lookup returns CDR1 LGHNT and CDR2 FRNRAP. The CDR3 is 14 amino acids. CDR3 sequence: CASATTGTRYEAFF. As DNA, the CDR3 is TGTGCTAGTGCCACCACCGGGACAAGATATGAAGCTTTCTTT.

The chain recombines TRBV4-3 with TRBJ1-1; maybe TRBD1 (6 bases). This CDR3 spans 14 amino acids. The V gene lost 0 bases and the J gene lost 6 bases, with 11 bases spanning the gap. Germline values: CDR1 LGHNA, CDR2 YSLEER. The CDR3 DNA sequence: TGCGCCAGCAGCCAAGATCGCAGGGGCCCTGAAGCTTTCTTT. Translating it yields CASSQDRRGPEAFF.

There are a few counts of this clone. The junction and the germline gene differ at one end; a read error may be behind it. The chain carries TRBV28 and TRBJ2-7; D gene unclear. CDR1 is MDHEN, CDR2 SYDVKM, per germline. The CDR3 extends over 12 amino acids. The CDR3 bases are TGTGCCAGCAGTTTATCGCCCTACGGGCAGTACTTC. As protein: CASSLSPYGQYF.

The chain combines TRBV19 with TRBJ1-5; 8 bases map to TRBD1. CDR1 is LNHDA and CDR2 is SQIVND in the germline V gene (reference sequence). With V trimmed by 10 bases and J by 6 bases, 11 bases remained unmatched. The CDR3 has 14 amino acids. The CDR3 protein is CATTVQGGSQPQHF. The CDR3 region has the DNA TGTGCCACTACTGTACAGGGGGGGAGTCAGCCCCAGCATTTT. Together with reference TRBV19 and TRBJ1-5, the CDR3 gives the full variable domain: DGGITQSPKYLFRKEGQNVTLSCEQNLNHDAMYWYRQDPGQGLRLIYYSQIVNDFQKGDIAEGYSVSREKKESFPLTVTSAQKNPTAFYLCATTVQGGSQPQHFGDGTRLSIL.

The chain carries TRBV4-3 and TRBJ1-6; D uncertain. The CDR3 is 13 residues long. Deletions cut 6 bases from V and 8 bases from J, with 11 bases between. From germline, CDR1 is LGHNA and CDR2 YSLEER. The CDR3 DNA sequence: TGCGCCAGCAGGCGGGCCGCATATTCACCCCTCCACTTT. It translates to CASRRAAYSPLHF.

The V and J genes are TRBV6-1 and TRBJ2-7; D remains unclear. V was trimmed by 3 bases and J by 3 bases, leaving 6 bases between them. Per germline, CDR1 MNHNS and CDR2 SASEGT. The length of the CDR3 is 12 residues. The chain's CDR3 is CASSDPFYEQYF. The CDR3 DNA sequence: TGTGCCAGCAGTGACCCCTTCTACGAGCAGTACTTC.

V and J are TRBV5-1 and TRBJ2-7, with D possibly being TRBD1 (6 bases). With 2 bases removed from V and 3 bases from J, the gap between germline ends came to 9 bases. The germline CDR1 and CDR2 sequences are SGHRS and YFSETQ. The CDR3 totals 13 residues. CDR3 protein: CASSFIGGYEQYF. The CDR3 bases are TGCGCCAGCAGCTTCATAGGGGGCTACGAGCAGTACTTC.

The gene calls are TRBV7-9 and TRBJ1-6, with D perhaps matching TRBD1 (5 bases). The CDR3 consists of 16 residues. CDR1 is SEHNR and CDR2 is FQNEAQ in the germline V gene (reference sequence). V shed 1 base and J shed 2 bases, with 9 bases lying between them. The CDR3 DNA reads TGTGCCAGCAGCTTAGATACGGGGCCCTATAATTCACCCCTCCACTTT. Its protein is CASSLDTGPYNSPLHF.

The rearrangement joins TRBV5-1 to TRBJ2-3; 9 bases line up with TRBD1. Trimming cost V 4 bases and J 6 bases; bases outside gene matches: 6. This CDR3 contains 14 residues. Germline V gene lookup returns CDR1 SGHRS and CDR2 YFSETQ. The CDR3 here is CASSVRDRDDTQYF. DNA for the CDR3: TGCGCCAGCAGCGTCCGGGACAGGGACGATACGCAGTATTTT. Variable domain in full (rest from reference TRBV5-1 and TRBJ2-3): KAGVTQTPRYLIKTRGQQVTLSCSPISGHRSVSWYQQTPGQGLQFLFEYFSETQRNKGNFPGRFSGRQFSNSRSEMNVSTLELGDSALYLCASSVRDRDDTQYFGPGTRLTVL.

CDR3 bases: TGTGCGCTAGAGGTGGGGACTACCTACCTCTACAATGAGCAGTTCTTC. Its protein is CALEVGTTYLYNEQFF. The rearrangement joins TRBV7-2 to TRBJ2-1, with 7 nucleotides matching TRBD2. The CDR3 runs to 16 residues. Germline V lookup: CDR1 SGHTA, CDR2 FQGNSA.

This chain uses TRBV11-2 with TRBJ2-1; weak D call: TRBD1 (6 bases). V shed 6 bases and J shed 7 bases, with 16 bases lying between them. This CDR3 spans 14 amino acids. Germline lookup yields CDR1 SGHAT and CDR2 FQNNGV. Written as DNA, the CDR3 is TGTGCCAGCAGTCGGACGTCAGGGGTTAATGAGCAGTTCTTC. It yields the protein CASSRTSGVNEQFF.

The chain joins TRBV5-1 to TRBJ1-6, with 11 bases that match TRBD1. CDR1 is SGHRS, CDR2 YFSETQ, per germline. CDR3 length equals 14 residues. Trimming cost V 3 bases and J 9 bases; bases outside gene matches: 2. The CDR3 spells CASSYGQGASPLHF. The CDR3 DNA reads TGCGCCAGCAGCTACGGACAGGGGGCTTCACCCCTCCACTTT.

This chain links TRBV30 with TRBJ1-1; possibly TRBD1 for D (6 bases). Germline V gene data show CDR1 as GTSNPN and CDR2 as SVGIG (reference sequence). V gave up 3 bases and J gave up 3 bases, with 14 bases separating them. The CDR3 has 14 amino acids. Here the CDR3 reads CAWRVRQVDTEAFF. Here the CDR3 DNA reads TGTGCCTGGAGAGTAAGACAGGTGGACACTGAAGCTTTCTTT.

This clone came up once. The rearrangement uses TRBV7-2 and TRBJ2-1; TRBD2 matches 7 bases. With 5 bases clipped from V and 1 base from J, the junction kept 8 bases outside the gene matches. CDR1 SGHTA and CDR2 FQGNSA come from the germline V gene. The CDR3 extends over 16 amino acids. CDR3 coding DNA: TGTGCCAGCAGCCCCCGTAGCGGGTCGTCCTACAATGAGCAGTTCTTC. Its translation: CASSPRSGSSYNEQFF.

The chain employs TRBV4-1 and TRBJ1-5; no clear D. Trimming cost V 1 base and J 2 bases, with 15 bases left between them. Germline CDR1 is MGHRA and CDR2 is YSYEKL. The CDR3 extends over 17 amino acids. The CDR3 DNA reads TGCGCCAGCAGCCAAGCCGATTCGGCGGGCGGCAATCAGCCCCAGCATTTT. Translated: CASSQADSAGGNQPQHF.

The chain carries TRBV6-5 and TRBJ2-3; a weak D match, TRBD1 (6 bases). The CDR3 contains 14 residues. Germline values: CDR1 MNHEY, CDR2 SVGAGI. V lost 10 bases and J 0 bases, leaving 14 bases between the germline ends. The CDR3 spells CATRTTGSTDTQYF. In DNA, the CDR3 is TGTGCCACCAGAACTACAGGGAGCACAGATACGCAGTATTTT.

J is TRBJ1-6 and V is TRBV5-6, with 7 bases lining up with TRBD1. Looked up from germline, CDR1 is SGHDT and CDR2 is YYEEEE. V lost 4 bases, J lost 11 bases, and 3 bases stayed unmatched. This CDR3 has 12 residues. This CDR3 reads CASSLQGTPLHF. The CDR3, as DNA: TGTGCCAGCAGCCTACAGGGGACACCCCTCCACTTT.

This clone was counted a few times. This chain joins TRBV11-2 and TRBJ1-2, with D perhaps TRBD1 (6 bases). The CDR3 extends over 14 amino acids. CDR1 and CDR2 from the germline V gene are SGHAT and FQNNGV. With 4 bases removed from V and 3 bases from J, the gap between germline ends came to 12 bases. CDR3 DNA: TGTGCCAGCAGCTCAACCCAGGGGTACTATGGCTACACCTTC. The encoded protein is CASSSTQGYYGYTF.

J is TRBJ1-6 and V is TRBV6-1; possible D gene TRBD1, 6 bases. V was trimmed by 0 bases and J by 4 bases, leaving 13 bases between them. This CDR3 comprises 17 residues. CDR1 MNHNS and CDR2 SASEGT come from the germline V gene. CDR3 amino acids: CASSEAVMDSYNSPLHF. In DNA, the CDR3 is TGTGCCAGCAGTGAAGCGGTTATGGACAGTTATAATTCACCCCTCCACTTT.

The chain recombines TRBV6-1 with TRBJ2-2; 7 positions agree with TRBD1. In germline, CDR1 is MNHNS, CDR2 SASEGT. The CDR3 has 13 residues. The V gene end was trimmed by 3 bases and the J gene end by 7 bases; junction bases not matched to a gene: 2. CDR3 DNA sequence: TGTGCCAGCAGTGAGACAGGGTACGGGGAGCTGTTTTTT. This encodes CASSETGYGELFF.

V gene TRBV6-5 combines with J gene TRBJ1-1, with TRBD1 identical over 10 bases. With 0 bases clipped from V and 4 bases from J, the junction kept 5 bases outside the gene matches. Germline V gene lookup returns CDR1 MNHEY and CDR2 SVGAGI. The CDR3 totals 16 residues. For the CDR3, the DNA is TGTGCCAGCAGTTACTCCGGGACAGGGGTGGGCACTGAAGCTTTCTTT. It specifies CASSYSGTGVGTEAFF.

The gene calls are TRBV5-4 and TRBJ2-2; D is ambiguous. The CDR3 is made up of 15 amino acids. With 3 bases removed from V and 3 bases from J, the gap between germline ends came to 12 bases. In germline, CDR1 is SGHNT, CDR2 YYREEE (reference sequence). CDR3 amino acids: CASSSGQWDTGELFF. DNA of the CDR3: TGTGCCAGCAGCTCCGGGCAGTGGGACACCGGGGAGCTGTTTTTT.